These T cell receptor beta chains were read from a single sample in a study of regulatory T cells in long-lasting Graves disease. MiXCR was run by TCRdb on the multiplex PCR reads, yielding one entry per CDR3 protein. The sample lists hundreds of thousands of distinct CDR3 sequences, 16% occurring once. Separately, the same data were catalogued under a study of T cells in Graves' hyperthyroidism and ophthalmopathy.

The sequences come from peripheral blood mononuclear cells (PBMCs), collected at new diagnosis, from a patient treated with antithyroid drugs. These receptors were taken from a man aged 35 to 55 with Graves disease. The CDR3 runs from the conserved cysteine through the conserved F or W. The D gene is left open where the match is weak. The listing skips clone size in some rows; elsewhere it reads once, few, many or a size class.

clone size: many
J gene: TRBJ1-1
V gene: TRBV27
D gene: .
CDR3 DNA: TGTGCCAGCCTAGGGGACCTGAACACTGAAGCTTTCTTT
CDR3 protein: CASLGDLNTEAFF

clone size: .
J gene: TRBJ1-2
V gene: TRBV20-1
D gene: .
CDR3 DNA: TGCAGTGCTAGTGGGAGTAACTATGGCCACACCTTC
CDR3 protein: CSASGSNYGHTF

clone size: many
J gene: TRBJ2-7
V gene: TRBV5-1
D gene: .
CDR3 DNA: TGCGCCAGCAGCTTGGCCCCAGGTTCCTACGAGCAGTACTTC
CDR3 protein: CASSLAPGSYEQYF

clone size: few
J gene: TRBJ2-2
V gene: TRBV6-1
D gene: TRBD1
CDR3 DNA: TGTGCCAGCAGGCCCCTACTCGGGACAGATATGGGCGGGGAGCTGTTTTTT
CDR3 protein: CASRPLLGTDMGGELFF

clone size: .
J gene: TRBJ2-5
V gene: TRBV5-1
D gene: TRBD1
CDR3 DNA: TGCGCCAGCAGCTGGCGCCCGGGACAGCAAGAGACCCAGTACTTC
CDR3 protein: CASSWRPGQQETQYF

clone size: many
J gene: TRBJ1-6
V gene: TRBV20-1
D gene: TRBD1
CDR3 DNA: TGCAGTGCTCGCCGGGACAGTGCCTCCTATAATTCACCCCTCCACTTT
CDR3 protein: CSARRDSASYNSPLHF

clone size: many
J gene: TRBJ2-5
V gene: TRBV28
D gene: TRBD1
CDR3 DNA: TGTGCCAGCAGTGCAGGAGGACAGGCTCGTCTGACCCAGTACTTC
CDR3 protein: CASSAGGQARLTQYF

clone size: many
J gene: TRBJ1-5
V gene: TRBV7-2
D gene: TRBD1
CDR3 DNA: TGTGCCAGCAGCGTCCGACAGGGTCAGCCCCAGCATTTT
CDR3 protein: CASSVRQGQPQHF

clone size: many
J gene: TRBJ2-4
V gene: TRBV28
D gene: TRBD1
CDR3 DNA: TGTGCCAGCAGTTTACGAGGGGGCCTTAGACACATTCAGTACTTC
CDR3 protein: CASSLRGGLRHIQYF

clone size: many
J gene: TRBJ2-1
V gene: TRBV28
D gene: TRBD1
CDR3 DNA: TGTGCCAGCAGAAGACAGGGGGACTACAATGAGCAGTTCTTC
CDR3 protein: CASRRQGDYNEQFF

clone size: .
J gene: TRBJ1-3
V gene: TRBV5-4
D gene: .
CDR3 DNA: TGTGCCAGCAGCCGGGGGCGGGAGCTTGGAAGCACCATATATTTT
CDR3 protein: CASSRGRELGSTIYF

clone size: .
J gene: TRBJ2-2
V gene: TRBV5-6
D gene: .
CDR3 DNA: TGTGCCAGCAGCTTAACGAAGACAGAGAACACCGGGGAGCTGTTTTTT
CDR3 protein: CASSLTKTENTGELFF

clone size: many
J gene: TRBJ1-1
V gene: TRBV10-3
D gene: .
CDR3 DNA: TGTGCCATCAGGGGGATTGGGACACCGAACACTGAAGCTTTCTTT
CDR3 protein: CAIRGIGTPNTEAFF

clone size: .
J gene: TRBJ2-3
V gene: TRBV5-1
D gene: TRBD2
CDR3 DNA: TGCGCCAGCAGCCACCGGGGGGGCGCAGATACGCAGTATTTT
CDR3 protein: CASSHRGGADTQYF

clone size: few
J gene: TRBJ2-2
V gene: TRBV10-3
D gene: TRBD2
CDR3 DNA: TGTGCCACCAGTGCGACTAGCGTTACCGGGGAGCTGTTTTTT
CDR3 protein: CATSATSVTGELFF

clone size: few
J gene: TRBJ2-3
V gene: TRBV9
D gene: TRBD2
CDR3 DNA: TGTGCCAGCAGCGCCTCTCTATACGGGGGGGGCACAGATACGCAGTATTTT
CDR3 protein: CASSASLYGGGTDTQYF

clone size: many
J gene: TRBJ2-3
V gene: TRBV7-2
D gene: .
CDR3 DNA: TGTGCCAGCAGCTCCCTAAAGGGTAGCCGGCTTAGGGATACGCAGTATTTT
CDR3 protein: CASSSLKGSRLRDTQYF

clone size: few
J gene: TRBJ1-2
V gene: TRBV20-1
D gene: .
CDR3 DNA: TGCAGTGCTCTTGAGCGGGGCTACACCTTC
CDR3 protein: CSALERGYTF

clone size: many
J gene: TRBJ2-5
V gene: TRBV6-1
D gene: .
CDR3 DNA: TGTGCCAGCAGTCGGGCCTCCAAGGAAGAGACCCAGTACTTC
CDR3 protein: CASSRASKEETQYF

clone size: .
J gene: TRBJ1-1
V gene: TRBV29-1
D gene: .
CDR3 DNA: TGCAGCGTGACCCGGGACTCCACTACGGGTTTCTTT
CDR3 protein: CSVTRDSTTGFF

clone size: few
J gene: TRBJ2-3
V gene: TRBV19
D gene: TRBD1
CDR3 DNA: TGTGCCAGTAGTATCCTCACAGGGGGTCGGGGTATTGCCACAGATACGCAGTATTTT
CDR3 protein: CASSILTGGRGIATDTQYF

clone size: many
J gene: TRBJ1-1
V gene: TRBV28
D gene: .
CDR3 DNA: TGTGCCAGCAGTTCGGCAGGGATAGATGAAGCTTTCTTT
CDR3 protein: CASSSAGIDEAFF

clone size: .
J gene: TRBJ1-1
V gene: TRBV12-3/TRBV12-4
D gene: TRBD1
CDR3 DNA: TGTGCCAGCAGTTTTGGACAGGAGGTCACTGAAGCTTTCTTT
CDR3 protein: CASSFGQEVTEAFF

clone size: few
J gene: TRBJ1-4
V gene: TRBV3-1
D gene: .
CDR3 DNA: TGTGCCAGCAGCCAACCTCTAGGCAAAAAACTGTTTTTT
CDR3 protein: CASSQPLGKKLFF

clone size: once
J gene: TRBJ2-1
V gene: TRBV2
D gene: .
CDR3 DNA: TGTGCCAGCAGAGAGGACGGGAACACGTCCCCTGAGCAGTTCTTC
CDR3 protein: CASREDGNTSPEQFF

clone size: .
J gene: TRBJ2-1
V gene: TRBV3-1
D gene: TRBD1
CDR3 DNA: TGTGCCAGCAGCCAAGATGGCCGTATCTGGACAGGGGCGAGAGGTGAGCAGTTCTTC
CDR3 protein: CASSQDGRIWTGARGEQFF

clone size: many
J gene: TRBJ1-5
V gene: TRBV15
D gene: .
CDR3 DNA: TGTGCCACCAGCAGGGGAAATCAGCCCCAGCATTTT
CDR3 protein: CATSRGNQPQHF

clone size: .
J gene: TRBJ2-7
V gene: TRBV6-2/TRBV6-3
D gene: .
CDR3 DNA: TGTGCCAGCAGTTGGTACCGAGATTACGAGCAGTACTTC
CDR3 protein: CASSWYRDYEQYF

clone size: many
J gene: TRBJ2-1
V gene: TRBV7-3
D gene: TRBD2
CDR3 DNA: TGTGCCAGCAGCTTAAACCTAGCGGGGGAGCAGTTCTTC
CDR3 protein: CASSLNLAGEQFF

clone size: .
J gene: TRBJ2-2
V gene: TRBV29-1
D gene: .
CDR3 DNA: TGCAGCGCTTCACGGGCCGGGGAGCTGTTTTTT
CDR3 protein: CSASRAGELFF

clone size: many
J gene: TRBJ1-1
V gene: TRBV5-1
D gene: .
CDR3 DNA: TGCGCCAGCAGCTTGGCCGGGTGGGAGAGCACTGAAGCTTTCTTT
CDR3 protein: CASSLAGWESTEAFF

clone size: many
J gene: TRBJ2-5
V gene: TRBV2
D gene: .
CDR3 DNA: TGTGCCAGCAGGTGGAAAGAGTTAGAGACCCAGTACTTC
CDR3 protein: CASRWKELETQYF

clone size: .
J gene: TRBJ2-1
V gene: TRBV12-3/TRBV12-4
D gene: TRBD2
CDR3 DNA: TGTGCCAGCAGTCTAGACTCAAGCGGGGGGGCCTACAATGAGCAGTTCTTC
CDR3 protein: CASSLDSSGGAYNEQFF

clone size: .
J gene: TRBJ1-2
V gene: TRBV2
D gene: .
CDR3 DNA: TGTGCCAGCAGTGAAGGGGTAGACTATGGCTACACCTTC
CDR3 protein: CASSEGVDYGYTF

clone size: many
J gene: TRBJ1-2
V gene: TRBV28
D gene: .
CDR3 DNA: TGTGCCAGCAGTACTCGACAGGTTCGGGGCTACACCTTC
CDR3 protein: CASSTRQVRGYTF

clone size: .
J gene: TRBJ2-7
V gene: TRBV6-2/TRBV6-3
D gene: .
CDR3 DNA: TGTGCCAGCAGTGAAGCGGGCGAGGGTTACGAGCAGTACTTC
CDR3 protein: CASSEAGEGYEQYF

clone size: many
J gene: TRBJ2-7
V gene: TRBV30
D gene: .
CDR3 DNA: TGTGCCTGGAGGAGAGGCTACGAGCAGTACTTC
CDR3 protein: CAWRRGYEQYF

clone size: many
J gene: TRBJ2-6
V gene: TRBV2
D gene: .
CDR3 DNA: TGTGCCAGCAGTGAAGCAGGGGCCACCTCTGGGGCCAACGTCCTGACTTTC
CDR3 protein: CASSEAGATSGANVLTF

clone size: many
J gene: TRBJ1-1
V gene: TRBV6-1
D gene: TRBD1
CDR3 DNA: TGTGCCAGCAGTGAAGCGCCGAGGGGGCGGAACACTGAAGCTTTCTTT
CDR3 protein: CASSEAPRGRNTEAFF

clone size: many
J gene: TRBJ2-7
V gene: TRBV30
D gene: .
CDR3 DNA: TGTGCCTGGATTGGACAGTCTGCCTACGAGCAGTACTTC
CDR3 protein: CAWIGQSAYEQYF